The 18 T cell receptor beta chains reported below all come from one sample, sequenced in a study of blood T cell repertoires in COVID-19. The method was immunoSEQ multiplex PCR; TCRdb's version includes in-frame clones alone and lacks a portion of them. The sample shows 300,000 to 400,000 clones, 85% of them seen only once. Sequencing was performed on PBMCs or T cells enriched from blood (not recorded which). These receptors were obtained from a woman aged 25-40 years who had been exposed to COVID-19.

The V and J genes are TRBV2 and TRBJ1-6; D remains unclear. V lost 3 bases and J 0 bases, leaving 15 bases between the germline ends. The CDR3 is made up of 18 amino acids. Per germline, CDR1 SNHLY and CDR2 FYNNEI. The CDR3 sequence is CASSEYRVFSSYNSPLHF. The CDR3 DNA reads as TGTGCCAGCAGTGAGTACAGAGTATTCAGCTCCTATAATTCACCCCTCCACTTT.

This chain links TRBV15 with TRBJ1-2; D remains ambiguous. The CDR3 consists of 14 residues. Looked up from germline, CDR1 is LNHNV and CDR2 is YYDKDF (reference sequence). Trimming shortened V by 5 bases and J by 4 bases, and 14 bases separated the two germline ends. CDR3 nucleotides: TGTGCCACCAGCCTCGCCGGTGTAAGCTATGGCTACACCTTC. Translating gives CATSLAGVSYGYTF.

The rearrangement links TRBV23-1 to TRBJ2-3, with 8 bases that match TRBD2. TRBV23-1 is labeled an ORF, and its function is uncertain. The junction had 18 bases not matched to a gene; V was cut back by 4 bases and J by 0 bases. This CDR3 has 20 residues. The CDR3 sequence is CASSPEWGIAGRSSTDTQYF. DNA for the CDR3: TGCGCCAGCAGTCCCGAGTGGGGGATAGCGGGAAGATCTAGCACAGATACGCAGTATTTT.

This clone has just a few counts. The chain links TRBV5-4 to TRBJ2-4, with 10 bases that match TRBD2. The CDR3 consists of 16 residues. Germline CDR1 and CDR2: SGHNT and YYREEE (reference sequence). The V segment lost 4 bases and the J segment 2 bases; nucleotides outside the gene matches: 6. The CDR3 reads CASSRTSGDSKNIQYF. CDR3 in DNA: TGTGCCAGCAGCCGGACTAGCGGAGATTCCAAAAACATTCAGTACTTC.

The V call is TRBV10-3, the J call TRBJ1-3; 7 bases line up with TRBD1. The CDR3 length is 15 residues. J lost 4 bases, V lost 8 bases, and 11 bases had no gene match. Germline lookup yields CDR1 ENHRY and CDR2 SYGVKD. CDR3 nucleotides: TGTGCCATCGGCGCTCCACAGGGGTCGGGAAACACCATATATTTT. It translates to CAIGAPQGSGNTIYF.

This clone was observed once. The V gene is TRBV10-3, the J gene TRBJ2-1; tentatively, D is TRBD2 (5 bases). CDR1 is ENHRY, CDR2 SYGVKD, per germline. CDR3 length: 14 residues. V gave up 0 bases and J gave up 7 bases, with 10 bases separating them. This chain's CDR3 is CAISESGGQNEQFF. CDR3 nucleotide sequence: TGTGCCATCAGTGAGTCGGGCGGGCAGAATGAGCAGTTCTTC.

The chain carries TRBV28 and TRBJ2-4; 8 nucleotides agree with TRBD1. CDR3 length: 14 residues. Trimming took 3 bases from V and 7 from J; bases not matched to a gene: 5. Germline V gene sequence: CDR1 MDHEN, CDR2 SYDVKM. DNA of the CDR3: TGTGCCAGCAGTTTCCCAGGGGGCGGTAACATTCAGTACTTC. Its protein product is CASSFPGGGNIQYF. Together with reference TRBV28 and TRBJ2-4, the CDR3 gives the full variable domain: DVKVTQSSRYLVKRTGEKVFLECVQDMDHENMFWYRQDPGLGLRLIYFSYDVKMKEKGDIPEGYSVSREKKERFSLILESASTNQTSMYLCASSFPGGGNIQYFGAGTRLSVL.

V is TRBV28 and J is TRBJ2-7; perhaps TRBD1 as D (5 bases). This CDR3 contains 13 residues. Germline-derived CDR1 and CDR2 are MDHEN and SYDVKM. The V end lost 7 bases, the J end lost 6 bases, and 16 bases lay between the germline ends. This CDR3 reads CASTKMGPVEQYF. CDR3 bases: TGTGCCAGCACCAAGATGGGGCCGGTCGAGCAGTACTTC. Full variable domain (missing parts from reference TRBV28 and TRBJ2-7): DVKVTQSSRYLVKRTGEKVFLECVQDMDHENMFWYRQDPGLGLRLIYFSYDVKMKEKGDIPEGYSVSREKKERFSLILESASTNQTSMYLCASTKMGPVEQYFGPGTRLTVT.

The chain joins TRBV28 to TRBJ2-7; the match to TRBD1 covers 12 bases. CDR3 length: 15 amino acids. CDR1 is MDHEN and CDR2 is SYDVKM in the germline V gene. V lost 5 bases, J lost 7 bases, and 9 bases stayed unmatched. The CDR3 DNA is TGTGCCAGCAGTGACCCCGGGACAGGGGGCCGGGAGCAGTACTTC. It translates to CASSDPGTGGREQYF. The full variable domain, rest sourced from reference TRBV28 and TRBJ2-7, is DVKVTQSSRYLVKRTGEKVFLECVQDMDHENMFWYRQDPGLGLRLIYFSYDVKMKEKGDIPEGYSVSREKKERFSLILESASTNQTSMYLCASSDPGTGGREQYFGPGTRLTVT.

The rearrangement uses TRBV19 and TRBJ2-2; the match to TRBD1 covers 8 bases. J gave up 9 bases and V 1 base, and 10 bases lay outside the gene matches. The CDR3 runs 16 residues. Germline assignment: CDR1 LNHDA and CDR2 SQIVND (reference sequence). Here the CDR3 DNA reads TGTGCCAGTAGTATAGTGGGTGGACAGGGCGGTAGGGAGCTGTTTTTT. As protein: CASSIVGGQGGRELFF.

This clone was counted a single time. This chain uses TRBV28 with TRBJ1-1; 9 bases align to TRBD1. There are 15 residues in the CDR3. J was trimmed by 4 bases and V by 2 bases; bases with no gene match: 5. Germline V gene data show CDR1 as MDHEN and CDR2 as SYDVKM. The CDR3 spells CASSLIQGAGTEAFF. The CDR3 nucleotides are TGTGCCAGCAGTTTAATACAGGGGGCGGGCACTGAAGCTTTCTTT.

The count of this clone is one. The V and J genes are TRBV7-2 and TRBJ2-1; TRBD2 aligns across 15 bases. CDR1 is SGHTA and CDR2 is FQGNSA in the germline V gene. V dropped 5 bases and J dropped 12; count of bases not matched to a gene: 5. The CDR3 is 14 residues long. CDR3 DNA sequence: TGTGCCAGCAGCCTAGGACTAGCGGGGGGGCGGCAGTTCTTC. It specifies CASSLGLAGGRQFF.

V and J are TRBV6-1 and TRBJ1-2, with no clear D. The CDR3 totals 15 residues. V was clipped by 1 base and J by 3 bases, with 12 bases between them. Per the germline V gene, CDR1 is MNHNS and CDR2 is SASEGT. In nucleotides, the CDR3 is TGTGCCAGCAGTGAAGGCCCCGCGGGGTACTATGGCTACACCTTC. It specifies CASSEGPAGYYGYTF.

This clone was counted once. The V gene is TRBV5-4, the J gene TRBJ2-3; a weak D match, TRBD1 (5 bases). The V and J ends lost 4 bases and 2 bases respectively, with 11 bases between them. Germline V CDR1 and CDR2: SGHNT, YYREEE (reference sequence). The CDR3 totals 14 residues. The CDR3 loop reads CASSGGANTDTQYF. CDR3 bases: TGTGCCAGCAGCGGTGGGGCAAACACAGATACGCAGTATTTT.

The chain uses TRBV12-5 and TRBJ1-1; 7 bases map to TRBD1. There are 14 residues in the CDR3. Trimming removed 6 bases from V and 6 bases from J; junction bases left unmatched: 10. CDR1 and CDR2 (germline): LGHNT, FRNRAP. The CDR3: CASGPSQGMAEAFF. CDR3 coding DNA: TGTGCTAGTGGCCCATCACAGGGGATGGCTGAAGCTTTCTTT.

The chain couples TRBV29-1 to TRBJ2-4; TRBD1 matches 8 bases. The CDR3 runs to 11 residues. Unmatched junction bases numbered 1, after V lost 4 bases and J lost 8 bases. The V gene's germline CDR1 is SQVTM and CDR2 ANQGSEA. CDR3 DNA: TGCAGCGTTGCAGGGGGCGACATTCAGTACTTC. Protein: CSVAGGDIQYF.

A remark on this clone: The junction differs from germline at one of its ends, possibly a read error. This chain joins TRBV7-8 and TRBJ1-5; D is uncertain. Looked up from germline, CDR1 is SGHVS and CDR2 is FQNEAQ. The CDR3 has 13 residues. The chain's CDR3 is CASSLALDQPQHF. The CDR3 nucleotides are TGTGCCAGCAGCCTAGCTTTAGATCAGCCCCAGCATTTT.

This clone was seen a single time. The genes are TRBV2 and TRBJ2-7; the D is unclear. Trimming pared 0 bases from V and 12 bases from J, leaving 18 bases between. Per the germline V gene, CDR1 is SNHLY and CDR2 is FYNNEI. The CDR3 has 14 residues. For the CDR3, the DNA is TGTGCCAGCAGTGAAGCGCGATCCTCTCAGAGGCCGTACTTC. It specifies CASSEARSSQRPYF.